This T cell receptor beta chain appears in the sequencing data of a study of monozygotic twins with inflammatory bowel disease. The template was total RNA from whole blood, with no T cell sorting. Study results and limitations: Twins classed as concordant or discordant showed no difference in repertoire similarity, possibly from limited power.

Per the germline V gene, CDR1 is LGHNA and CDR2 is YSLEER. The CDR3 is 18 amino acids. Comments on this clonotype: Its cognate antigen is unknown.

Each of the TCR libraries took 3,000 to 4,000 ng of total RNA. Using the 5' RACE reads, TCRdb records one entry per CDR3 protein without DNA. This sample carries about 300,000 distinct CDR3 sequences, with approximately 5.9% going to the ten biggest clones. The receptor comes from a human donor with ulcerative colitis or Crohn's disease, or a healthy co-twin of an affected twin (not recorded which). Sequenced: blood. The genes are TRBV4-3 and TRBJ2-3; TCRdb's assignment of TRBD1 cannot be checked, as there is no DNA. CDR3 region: CASSQGRSGPANTDTQYF.